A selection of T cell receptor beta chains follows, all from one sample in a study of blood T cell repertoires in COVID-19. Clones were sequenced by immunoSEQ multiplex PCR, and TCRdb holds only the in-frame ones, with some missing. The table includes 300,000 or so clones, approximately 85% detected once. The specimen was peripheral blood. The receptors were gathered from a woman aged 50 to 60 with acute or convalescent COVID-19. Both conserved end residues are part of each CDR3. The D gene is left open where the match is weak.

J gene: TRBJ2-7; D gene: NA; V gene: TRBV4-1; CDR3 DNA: TGCGCCAGCAGCCAAATCATGACAAACTCGGGGTACGAGCAGTACTTC; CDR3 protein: CASSQIMTNSGYEQYF
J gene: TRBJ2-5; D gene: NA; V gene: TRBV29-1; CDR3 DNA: TGCAGCGTGGCTCGCCAGGCCCTCCAAGAGACCCAGTACTTC; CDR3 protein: CSVARQALQETQYF
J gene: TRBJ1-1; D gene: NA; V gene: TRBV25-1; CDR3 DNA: TGTGCCAGCAGGAGGGGAGGTATGAACACTGAAGCTTTCTTT; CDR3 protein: CASRRGGMNTEAFF
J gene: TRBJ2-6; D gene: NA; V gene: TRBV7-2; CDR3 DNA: TGTGCCAGCAGCCCCCTAGTCAACGTCCTGACTTTC; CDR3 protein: CASSPLVNVLTF
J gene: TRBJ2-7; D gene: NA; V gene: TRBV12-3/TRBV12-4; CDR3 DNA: TGTGCCAGCAGTTACAGAGACGAGCAGTACTTC; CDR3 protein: CASSYRDEQYF
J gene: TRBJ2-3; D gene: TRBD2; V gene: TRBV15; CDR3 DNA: TGTGCCACCAGCAGAGGGACTAGCGGGAGGATACGTAGCACAGATACGCAGTATTTT; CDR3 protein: CATSRGTSGRIRSTDTQYF
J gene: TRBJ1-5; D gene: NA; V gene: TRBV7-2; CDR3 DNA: TGTGCCAGCAGCTGGATACAGGGAGCCAATCAGCCCCAGCATTTT; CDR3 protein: CASSWIQGANQPQHF
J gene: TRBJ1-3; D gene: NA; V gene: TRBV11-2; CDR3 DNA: TGTGCCAGCAGCCCGGACAGAAACACCATATATTTT; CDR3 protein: CASSPDRNTIYF
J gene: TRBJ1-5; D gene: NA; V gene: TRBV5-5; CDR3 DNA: TGTGCCAGCAGCTTGCAAGCGGGTAATAGCAATCAGCCCCAGCATTTT; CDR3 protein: CASSLQAGNSNQPQHF
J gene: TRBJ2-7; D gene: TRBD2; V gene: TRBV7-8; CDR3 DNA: TGTGCCAGCAGCTTCCTTCTAGCGGGAGCAGAGCAGTACTTC; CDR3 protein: CASSFLLAGAEQYF